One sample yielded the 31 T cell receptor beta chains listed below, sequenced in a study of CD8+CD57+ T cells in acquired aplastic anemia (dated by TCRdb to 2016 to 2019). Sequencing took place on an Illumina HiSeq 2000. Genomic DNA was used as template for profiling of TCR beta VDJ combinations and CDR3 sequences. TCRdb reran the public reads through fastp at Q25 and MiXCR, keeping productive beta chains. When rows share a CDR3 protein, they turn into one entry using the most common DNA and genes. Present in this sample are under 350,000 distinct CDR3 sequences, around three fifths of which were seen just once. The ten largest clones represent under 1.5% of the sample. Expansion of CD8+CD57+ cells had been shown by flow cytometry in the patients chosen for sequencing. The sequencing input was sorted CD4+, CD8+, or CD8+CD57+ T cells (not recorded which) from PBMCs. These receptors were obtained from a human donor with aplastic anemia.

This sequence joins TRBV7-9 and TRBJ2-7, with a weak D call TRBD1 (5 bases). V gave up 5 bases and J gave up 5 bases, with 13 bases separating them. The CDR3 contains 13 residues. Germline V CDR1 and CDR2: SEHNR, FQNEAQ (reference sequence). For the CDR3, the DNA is TGTGCCAGCAGCCTGACAGAGTTCCACGAGCAGTACTTC. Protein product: CASSLTEFHEQYF.

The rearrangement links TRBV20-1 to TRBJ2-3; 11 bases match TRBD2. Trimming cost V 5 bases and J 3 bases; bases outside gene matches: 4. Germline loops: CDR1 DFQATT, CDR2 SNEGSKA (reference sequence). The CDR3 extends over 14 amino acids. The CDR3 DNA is TGCAGTGCTGCTCCTAGCGGGAGGACAGATACGCAGTATTTT. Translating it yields CSAAPSGRTDTQYF.

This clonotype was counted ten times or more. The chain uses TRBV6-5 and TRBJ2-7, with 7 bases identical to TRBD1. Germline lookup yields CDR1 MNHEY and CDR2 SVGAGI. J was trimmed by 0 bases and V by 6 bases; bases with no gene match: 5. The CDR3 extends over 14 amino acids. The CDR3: CASSLDRISYEQYF. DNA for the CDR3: TGTGCCAGCAGCCTGGACAGGATCTCCTACGAGCAGTACTTC.

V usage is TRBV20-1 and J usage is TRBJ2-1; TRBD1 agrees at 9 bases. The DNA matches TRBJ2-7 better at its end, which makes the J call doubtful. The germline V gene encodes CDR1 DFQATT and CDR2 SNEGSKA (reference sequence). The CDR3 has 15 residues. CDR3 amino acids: CSARGTGTGPSEQYF. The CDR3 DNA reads TGCAGTGCTAGAGGCACCGGGACAGGGCCCTCCGAGCAGTACTTC.

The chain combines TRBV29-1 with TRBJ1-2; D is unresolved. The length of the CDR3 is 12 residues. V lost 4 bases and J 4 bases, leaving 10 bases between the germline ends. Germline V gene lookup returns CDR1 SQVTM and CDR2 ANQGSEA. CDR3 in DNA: TGCAGCGTTGTGATCGAGGGCTATGGCTACACCTTC. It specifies CSVVIEGYGYTF.

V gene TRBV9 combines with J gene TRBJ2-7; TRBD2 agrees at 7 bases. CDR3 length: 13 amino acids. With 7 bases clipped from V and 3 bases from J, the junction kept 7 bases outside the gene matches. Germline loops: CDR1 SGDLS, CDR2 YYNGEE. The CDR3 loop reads CASGGGVSYEQYF. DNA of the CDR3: TGTGCCAGCGGCGGGGGAGTGAGCTACGAGCAGTACTTC.

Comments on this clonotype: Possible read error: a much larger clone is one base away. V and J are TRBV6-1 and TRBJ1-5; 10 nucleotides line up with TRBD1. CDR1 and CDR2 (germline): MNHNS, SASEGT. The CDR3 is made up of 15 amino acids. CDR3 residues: CASSGLGQGSQPRHF. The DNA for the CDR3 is TGTGCCAGCAGTGGGTTGGGACAGGGGAGTCAGCCCCGGCATTTT.

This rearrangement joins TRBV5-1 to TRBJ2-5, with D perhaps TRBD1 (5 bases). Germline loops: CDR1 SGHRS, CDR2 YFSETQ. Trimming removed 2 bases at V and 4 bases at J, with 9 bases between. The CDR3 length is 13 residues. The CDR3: CASSFSQGETQYF. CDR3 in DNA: TGCGCCAGCAGCTTCTCCCAGGGAGAGACCCAGTACTTC. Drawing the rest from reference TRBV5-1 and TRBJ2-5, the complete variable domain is KAGVTQTPRYLIKTRGQQVTLSCSPISGHRSVSWYQQTPGQGLQFLFEYFSETQRNKGNFPGRFSGRQFSNSRSEMNVSTLELGDSALYLCASSFSQGETQYFGPGTRLLVL.

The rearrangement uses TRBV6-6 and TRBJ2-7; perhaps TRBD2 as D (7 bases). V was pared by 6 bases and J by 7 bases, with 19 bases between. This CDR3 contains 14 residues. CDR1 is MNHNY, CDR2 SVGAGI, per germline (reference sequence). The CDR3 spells CASRAPGGAGEQYF. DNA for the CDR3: TGTGCCAGCAGAGCTCCGGGGGGCGCGGGGGAGCAGTACTTC.

For the CDR3, the DNA is TGTGCCAGCATTTCGGGGTCGATGATTACAGATACGCAGTATTTT. Translating gives CASISGSMITDTQYF. The genes are TRBV6-4 and TRBJ2-3, with a tentative D call TRBD2 (5 bases). Trimming took 7 bases from V and 3 from J, leaving 17 bases between them. This CDR3 comprises 15 residues. Germline V gene sequence: CDR1 MRHNA, CDR2 SNTAGT.

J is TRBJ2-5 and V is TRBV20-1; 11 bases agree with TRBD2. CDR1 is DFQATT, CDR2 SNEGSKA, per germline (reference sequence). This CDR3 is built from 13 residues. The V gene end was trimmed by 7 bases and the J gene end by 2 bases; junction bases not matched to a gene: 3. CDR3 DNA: TGCAGTGTGACTAGCGGGGCACAAGAGACCCAGTACTTC. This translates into CSVTSGAQETQYF.

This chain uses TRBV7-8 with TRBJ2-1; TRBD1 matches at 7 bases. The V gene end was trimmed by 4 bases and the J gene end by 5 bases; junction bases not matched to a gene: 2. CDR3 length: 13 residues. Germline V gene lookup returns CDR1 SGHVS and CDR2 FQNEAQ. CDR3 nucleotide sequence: TGTGCCAGCAGCTCGGGACAGAACAATGAGCAGTTCTTC. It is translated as CASSSGQNNEQFF.

CDR3 coding DNA: TGTGCCAGCAGCTTAGATGGGGCTGGCGAAAAACTGTTTTTT. Translation: CASSLDGAGEKLFF. V gene TRBV7-2 combines with J gene TRBJ1-4; perhaps TRBD1 as D (5 bases). The CDR3 has 14 residues. Germline CDR1 and CDR2: SGHTA and FQGNSA. Deletions cut 1 base from V and 8 bases from J, with 11 bases between.

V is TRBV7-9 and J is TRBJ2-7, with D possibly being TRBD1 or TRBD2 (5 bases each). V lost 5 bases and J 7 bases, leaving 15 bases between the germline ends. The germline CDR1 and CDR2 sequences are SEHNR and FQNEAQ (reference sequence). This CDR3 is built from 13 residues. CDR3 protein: CASSLGTPGEQYF. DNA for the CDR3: TGTGCCAGCAGCCTAGGGACCCCCGGGGAGCAGTACTTC.

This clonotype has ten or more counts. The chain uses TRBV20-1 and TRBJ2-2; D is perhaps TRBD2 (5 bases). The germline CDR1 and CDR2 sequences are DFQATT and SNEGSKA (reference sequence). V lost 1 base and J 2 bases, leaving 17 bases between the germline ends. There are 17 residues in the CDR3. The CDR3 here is CSARVLRRDYNTGELFF. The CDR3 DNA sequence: TGCAGTGCTAGAGTCCTCCGGCGAGACTACAACACCGGGGAGCTGTTTTTT.

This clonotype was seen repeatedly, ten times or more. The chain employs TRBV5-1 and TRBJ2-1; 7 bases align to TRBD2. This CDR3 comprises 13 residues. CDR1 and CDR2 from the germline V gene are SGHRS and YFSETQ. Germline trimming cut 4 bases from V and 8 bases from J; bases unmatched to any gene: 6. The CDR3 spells CASSRYGGDEQFF. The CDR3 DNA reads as TGCGCCAGCAGCCGTTATGGGGGGGATGAGCAGTTCTTC.

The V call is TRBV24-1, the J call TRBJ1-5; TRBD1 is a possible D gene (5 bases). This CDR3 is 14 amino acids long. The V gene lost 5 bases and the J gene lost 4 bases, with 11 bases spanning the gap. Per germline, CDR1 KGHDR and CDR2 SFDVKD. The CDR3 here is CATSGGTGNQPQHF. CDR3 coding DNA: TGTGCCACCAGTGGGGGGACCGGTAATCAGCCCCAGCATTTT.

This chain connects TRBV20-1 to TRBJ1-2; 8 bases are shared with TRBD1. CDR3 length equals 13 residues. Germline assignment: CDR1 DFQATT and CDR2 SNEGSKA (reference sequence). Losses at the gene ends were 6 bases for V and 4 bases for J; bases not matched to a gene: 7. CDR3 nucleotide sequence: TGCAGTGCCCAATCCGGGACAGGCTATGGCTACACCTTC. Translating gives CSAQSGTGYGYTF.

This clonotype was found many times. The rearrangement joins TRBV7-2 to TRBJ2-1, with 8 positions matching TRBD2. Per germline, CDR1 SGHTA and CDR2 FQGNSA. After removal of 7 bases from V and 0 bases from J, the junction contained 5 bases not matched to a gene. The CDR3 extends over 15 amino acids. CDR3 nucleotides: TGTGCCAGCAAAGTAGCGGGGAGCTCCTACAATGAGCAGTTCTTC. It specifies CASKVAGSSYNEQFF.

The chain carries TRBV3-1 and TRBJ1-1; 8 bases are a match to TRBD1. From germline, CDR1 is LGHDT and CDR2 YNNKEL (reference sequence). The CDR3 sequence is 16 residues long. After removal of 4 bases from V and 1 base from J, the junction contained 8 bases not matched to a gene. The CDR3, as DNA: TGTGCCAGCAGCCTTTATTTGGGACAGGCGAACACTGAAGCTTTCTTT. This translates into CASSLYLGQANTEAFF.

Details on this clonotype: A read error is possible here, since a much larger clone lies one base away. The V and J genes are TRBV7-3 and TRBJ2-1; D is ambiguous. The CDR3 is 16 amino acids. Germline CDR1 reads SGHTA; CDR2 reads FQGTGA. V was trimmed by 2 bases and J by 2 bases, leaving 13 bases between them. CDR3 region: CASSLGRWSTYNEQFF. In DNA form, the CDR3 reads TGTGCCAGCAGCTTAGGTCGCTGGAGCACCTACAATGAGCAGTTCTTC.

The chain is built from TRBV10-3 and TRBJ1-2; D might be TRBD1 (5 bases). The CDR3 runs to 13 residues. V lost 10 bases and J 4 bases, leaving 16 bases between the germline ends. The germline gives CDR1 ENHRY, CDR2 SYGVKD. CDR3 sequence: CASSFRAAYGYTF. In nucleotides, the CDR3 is TGTGCCAGCAGCTTCAGGGCTGCCTATGGCTACACCTTC.

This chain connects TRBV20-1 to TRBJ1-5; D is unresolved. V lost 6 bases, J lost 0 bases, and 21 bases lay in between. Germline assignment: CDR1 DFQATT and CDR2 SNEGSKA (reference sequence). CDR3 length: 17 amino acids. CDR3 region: CSAPPAGAYYSNQPQHF. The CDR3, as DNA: TGCAGTGCACCTCCGGCCGGAGCCTACTATAGCAATCAGCCCCAGCATTTT.

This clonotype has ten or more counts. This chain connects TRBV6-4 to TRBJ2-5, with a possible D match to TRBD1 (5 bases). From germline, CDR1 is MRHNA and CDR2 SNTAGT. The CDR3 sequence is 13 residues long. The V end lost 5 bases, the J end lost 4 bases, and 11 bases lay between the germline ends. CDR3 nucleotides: TGTGCCAGCAGTAGCAGGGTCGGAGAGACCCAGTACTTC. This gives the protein CASSSRVGETQYF.

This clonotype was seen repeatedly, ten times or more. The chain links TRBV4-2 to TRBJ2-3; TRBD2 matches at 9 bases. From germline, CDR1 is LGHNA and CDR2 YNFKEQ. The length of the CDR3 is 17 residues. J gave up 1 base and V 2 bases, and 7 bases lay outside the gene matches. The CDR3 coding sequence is TGTGCCAGCAGCCAACAAGCGGGAGGTCTGGGCACAGATACGCAGTATTTT. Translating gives CASSQQAGGLGTDTQYF.

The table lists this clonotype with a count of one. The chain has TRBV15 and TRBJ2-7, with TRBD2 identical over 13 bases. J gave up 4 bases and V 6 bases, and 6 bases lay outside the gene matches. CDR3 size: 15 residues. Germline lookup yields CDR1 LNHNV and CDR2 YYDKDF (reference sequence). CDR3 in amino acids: CATSPGLAGVYEQYF. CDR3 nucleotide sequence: TGTGCCACCAGTCCCGGACTAGCGGGAGTATACGAGCAGTACTTC.

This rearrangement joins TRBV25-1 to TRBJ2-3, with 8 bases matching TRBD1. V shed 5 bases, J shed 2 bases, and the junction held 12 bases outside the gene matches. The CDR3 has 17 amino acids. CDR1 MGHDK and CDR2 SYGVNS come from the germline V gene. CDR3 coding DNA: TGTGCCAGCAGTCCAGGGGGCGGTTCCGGGGTCACAGATACGCAGTATTTT. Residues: CASSPGGGSGVTDTQYF.

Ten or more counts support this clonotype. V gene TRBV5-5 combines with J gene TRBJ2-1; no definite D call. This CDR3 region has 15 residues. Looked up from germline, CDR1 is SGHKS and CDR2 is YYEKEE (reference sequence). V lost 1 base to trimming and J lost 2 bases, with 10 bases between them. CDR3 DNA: TGTGCCAGCAGCTTGTGGACGGGCACCTACAATGAGCAGTTCTTC. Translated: CASSLWTGTYNEQFF.

CDR3 DNA sequence: TGCAGTGCTAGAGGAGCGGGAGGCTTTTTTAACAATGAGCAGTTCTTC. Protein product: CSARGAGGFFNNEQFF. V and J are TRBV20-1 and TRBJ2-1; TRBD2 agrees at 9 bases. V lost 1 base and J lost 5; bases outside the gene matches: 9. Looked up from germline, CDR1 is DFQATT and CDR2 is SNEGSKA (reference sequence). This CDR3 comprises 16 residues.

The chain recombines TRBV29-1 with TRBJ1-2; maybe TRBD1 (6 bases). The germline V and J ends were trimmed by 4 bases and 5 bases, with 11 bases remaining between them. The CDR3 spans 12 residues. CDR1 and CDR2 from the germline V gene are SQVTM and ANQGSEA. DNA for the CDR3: TGCAGCGTTGCACAGGGTAATTATGGCTACACCTTC. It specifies CSVAQGNYGYTF.

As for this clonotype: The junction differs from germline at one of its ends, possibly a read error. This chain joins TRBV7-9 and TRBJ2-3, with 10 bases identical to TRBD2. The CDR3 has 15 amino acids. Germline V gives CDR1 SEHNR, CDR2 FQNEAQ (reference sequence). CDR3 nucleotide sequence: TGTGCCAGCAGTTTAGCGGGGGGCTTGGCGGATACGCAGTATTTT. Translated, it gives CASSLAGGLADTQYF.